The present entry profiles one TCR beta chain with its context. The antigen is not known. This sample stems from a study of identical twins. Germline V gene data show CDR1 as SNHLY and CDR2 as FYNNEI. The CDR3 is 11 amino acids. V lost 8 bases to trimming and J lost 7 bases, with 11 bases between them. Points from the study as a whole: These conclusions were based on statistical analysis (cross-sectional, not following the same donors).

It was template switching that added a universal primer site, and there were unique molecular identifiers on the cDNA. TCRdb reanalysed the 5' RACE reads using MiXCR and keeps one entry per CDR3 protein. The table has under 300,000 distinct CDR3 sequences, over 11% seen once. The V gene is TRBV2, the J gene TRBJ1-1; the D is unclear. The clonotype originates from a woman aged 18-30 years in good health. The sequencing input was memory (CD45RO+) T cells sorted from blood. This chain's CDR3 is CASLRFSEAFF. In DNA, the CDR3 is TGTGCCAGCTTGCGATTCAGTGAAGCTTTCTTT.